This T cell receptor (beta chain) stems from a study of PD-L1 blockade in urothelial cancer. Study observations and caveats: By 3 weeks, tumor-associated blood clones had expanded more in durable-benefit patients.

V dropped 3 bases and J dropped 4; count of bases not matched to a gene: 3. The CDR3 sequence is 16 residues long. Germline V CDR1 and CDR2: SGHVS, FNYEAQ. To note about this clone: Antigen specificity is unknown.

The repertoire was sequenced with immunoSEQ multiplex PCR; TCRdb's copy has only in-frame clones and lacks some. The sample holds roughly 41,000 clones; 70% to 85% are singletons and the top ten take around 20%. This TCR was recovered from a man between 60 and 70 years old with urothelial cancer. The chain links TRBV7-6 to TRBJ2-1; 13 positions match TRBD2. Sample: PBMCs, taken around atezolizumab (anti-PD-L1) treatment. CDR3 sequence reads: CASSLETSGGYNEQFF. The CDR3 DNA sequence: TGTGCCAGCAGCTTGGAGACTAGCGGGGGGTACAATGAGCAGTTCTTC.